The 24 T cell receptor beta chains below all came from one sample that was sequenced in a study of blood T cells in healthy people across ages. The authors ran a second PCR of about 6 to 11 cycles using a sample-barcoded 5' primer and a J-beta primer mix. TCRdb analysed the 5' RACE reads with MiXCR anew, one entry per CDR3 protein. The table lists around 580,000 distinct CDR3 sequences, 47% of them singletons. Material for sequencing was blood. The receptors were gathered from a man older than 75 in good health.

The CDR3 region is CSAKHRSPETQYF. The CDR3 region has the DNA TGCAGTGCTAAGCACAGATCCCCGGAGACCCAGTACTTC. The gene calls are TRBV20-1 and TRBJ2-5, with unresolved D. The V gene's germline CDR1 is DFQATT and CDR2 SNEGSKA (reference sequence). CDR3 length equals 13 residues. Trimming shortened V by 4 bases and J by 5 bases, and 14 bases separated the two germline ends.

The genes are TRBV9 and TRBJ2-1; perhaps TRBD2 as D (6 bases). This CDR3 is 12 amino acids long. The V and J ends lost 4 bases and 9 bases respectively, with 11 bases between them. Germline CDR1 and CDR2: SGDLS and YYNGEE. The CDR3 DNA follows: TGTGCCAGCAGCCCCATGGGGGGTGAGCAGTTCTTC. This codes for CASSPMGGEQFF. Full variable domain (missing parts from reference TRBV9 and TRBJ2-1): DSGVTQTPKHLITATGQRVTLRCSPRSGDLSVYWYQQSLDQGLQFLIQYYNGEERAKGNILERFSAQQFPDLHSELNLSSLELGDSALYFCASSPMGGEQFFGPGTRLTVL.

This clonotype was seen a handful of times. The chain recombines TRBV28 with TRBJ2-7, with D possibly TRBD2 on 7 matching bases. The CDR3 has 14 amino acids. CDR1 is MDHEN and CDR2 is SYDVKM in the germline V gene. With 7 bases removed from V and 4 bases from J, the gap between germline ends came to 17 bases. The CDR3 bases are TGTGCCAGCAACCTTCCGGGGGGCGCTTACGAGCAGTACTTC. As protein: CASNLPGGAYEQYF.

The V gene is TRBV25-1, the J gene TRBJ1-1; D is ambiguous. The CDR3 runs 13 residues. The V gene's germline CDR1 is MGHDK and CDR2 SYGVNS. With 6 bases removed from V and 0 bases from J, the gap between germline ends came to 8 bases. CDR3 region: CASSGFMNTEAFF. Here the CDR3 DNA reads TGTGCCAGCAGCGGGTTCATGAACACTGAAGCTTTCTTT.

The CDR3: CASSFRQGASLETQYF. CDR3 in DNA: TGTGCCAGCAGCTTTAGACAGGGGGCTTCTCTAGAGACCCAGTACTTC. This sequence joins TRBV7-8 and TRBJ2-5, with 10 positions matching TRBD1. Germline CDR1 is SGHVS and CDR2 is FQNEAQ. V lost 3 bases to trimming and J lost 4 bases; unmatched junction nucleotides: 8. The CDR3 contains 16 residues.

This clonotype was picked up many times. The gene calls are TRBV7-2 and TRBJ2-1, with unresolved D. The germline CDR1 and CDR2 sequences are SGHTA and FQGNSA. Trimming shortened V by 5 bases and J by 4 bases, and 9 bases separated the two germline ends. The CDR3 length is 13 residues. CDR3 DNA: TGTGCCAGCAGCGCCGCTTCGTACAATGAGCAGTTCTTC. Translation: CASSAASYNEQFF.

The V call is TRBV20-1, the J call TRBJ1-2; D gene uncertain. The germline V and J ends were trimmed by 6 bases and 1 base, with 12 bases remaining between them. The CDR3 contains 13 residues. CDR1 and CDR2 from the germline V gene are DFQATT and SNEGSKA (reference sequence). CDR3 in amino acids: CSAWIAGNYGYTF. The CDR3 bases are TGCAGTGCATGGATCGCGGGTAACTATGGCTACACCTTC.

This clonotype has a handful of counts. The chain couples TRBV7-2 to TRBJ2-1, with a tentative D call TRBD1 (6 bases). The CDR3 totals 15 residues. Looked up from germline, CDR1 is SGHTA and CDR2 is FQGNSA. V lost 2 bases and J lost 6, with 14 bases in between. CDR3 DNA sequence: TGTGCCAGCAGCTTAAACGGGATAGGGGGCAATGAGCAGTTCTTC. This codes for CASSLNGIGGNEQFF.

This clonotype was detected only a few times. The chain joins TRBV6-2 or TRBV6-3 to TRBJ2-1, with D hard to call. This CDR3 has 12 residues. Germline V gives CDR1 MNHEY, CDR2 SVGEGT. The V end was cut by 6 bases, the J end by 9 bases, with 12 bases between. CDR3: CASSFVVVEQFF. The CDR3, as DNA: TGTGCCAGCAGCTTCGTAGTAGTTGAGCAGTTCTTC.

V usage is TRBV15 and J usage is TRBJ2-1, with TRBD2 matching 8 bases. The CDR3 extends over 19 amino acids. Germline V CDR1 and CDR2: LNHNV, YYDKDF (reference sequence). Losses at the gene ends were 0 bases for V and 7 bases for J; bases not matched to a gene: 17. CDR3 sequence reads: CATSRDIFGTSGSANEQFF. CDR3 DNA sequence: TGTGCCACCAGCAGAGATATTTTCGGGACTAGTGGGAGTGCGAATGAGCAGTTCTTC.

This clonotype was seen ten or more times. The rearrangement links TRBV6-6 to TRBJ2-1; 8 bases fit TRBD2. The junction had 14 bases not matched to a gene; V was cut back by 5 bases and J by 5 bases. The CDR3 runs to 17 residues. Germline V gives CDR1 MNHNY, CDR2 SVGAGI (reference sequence). This chain's CDR3 is CASSPYQSGSGNNEQFF. The DNA of the CDR3 is TGTGCCAGCAGTCCCTACCAGAGCGGGAGCGGCAACAATGAGCAGTTCTTC.

CDR3 coding DNA: TGTGCCAGCAGCTTACGGACGGCCGTGGGGACCCAGTACTTC. Its translation: CASSLRTAVGTQYF. The J gene is TRBJ2-5, the V gene TRBV7-9; the D is unclear. This CDR3 comprises 14 residues. The germline V and J ends were trimmed by 2 bases and 7 bases, with 14 bases remaining between them. The germline V gene has CDR1 SEHNR and CDR2 FQNEAQ (reference sequence). The full variable domain, its missing parts supplied by reference TRBV7-9 and TRBJ2-5, is DTGVSQNPRHKITKRGQNVTFRCDPISEHNRLYWYRQTLGQGPEFLTYFQNEAQLEKSRLLSDRFSAERPKGSFSTLEIQRTEQGDSAMYLCASSLRTAVGTQYFGPGTRLLVL.

V usage is TRBV6-6 and J usage is TRBJ2-7, with D possibly matching TRBD2 (5 bases). The J call is uncertain, as TRBJ2-5 better fits the DNA end. This CDR3 is 14 amino acids long. CDR1 and CDR2 (germline): MNHNY, SVGAGI (reference sequence). In DNA, the CDR3 is TGTGCCAGCAGCGACTCGACCGGGATGCAGACCCAGTACTTC. The encoded protein is CASSDSTGMQTQYF.

The chain carries TRBV20-1 and TRBJ1-1, with D perhaps TRBD1 (5 bases). Trimming left V 6 bases short and J 1 base short, with 15 bases between. The CDR3 runs to 14 residues. Germline V CDR1 and CDR2: DFQATT, SNEGSKA (reference sequence). CDR3 in DNA: TGCAGTGCAAGAAGGGAGGGGCAGAACACTGAAGCTTTCTTT. Its translation: CSARREGQNTEAFF.

This sequence joins TRBV7-2 and TRBJ2-3; 9 nucleotides align to TRBD2. The V and J ends lost 2 bases and 1 base, in that order; junction bases with no gene match: 1. The CDR3 contains 15 residues. CDR1 is SGHTA and CDR2 is FQGNSA in the germline V gene. CDR3 sequence reads: CASSLIAGGTDTQYF. Here the CDR3 DNA reads TGTGCCAGCAGCTTAATAGCGGGGGGCACAGATACGCAGTATTTT.

This chain connects TRBV5-1 to TRBJ2-1; D possibly corresponds to TRBD2 (6 bases). The CDR3 contains 16 residues. Trimming stripped 4 bases from V and 3 bases from J, with 17 bases between. CDR1 and CDR2 from the germline V gene are SGHRS and YFSETQ. The CDR3 spells CASSPDQGAGYNEQFF. CDR3 sequence (DNA): TGCGCCAGCAGCCCCGACCAGGGAGCGGGCTACAATGAGCAGTTCTTC.

The rearrangement links TRBV9 to TRBJ2-1; 7 bases line up with TRBD2. Unmatched junction bases numbered 5, after V lost 3 bases and J lost 2 bases. Germline CDR1 reads SGDLS; CDR2 reads YYNGEE. This CDR3 has 15 amino acids. The DNA for the CDR3 is TGTGCCAGCAGCGAGGGCGGGGGAACCTACAATGAGCAGTTCTTC. Protein sequence: CASSEGGGTYNEQFF. Full variable domain (missing parts from reference TRBV9 and TRBJ2-1): DSGVTQTPKHLITATGQRVTLRCSPRSGDLSVYWYQQSLDQGLQFLIQYYNGEERAKGNILERFSAQQFPDLHSELNLSSLELGDSALYFCASSEGGGTYNEQFFGPGTRLTVL.

The chain is built from TRBV2 and TRBJ2-5, with no clear D. Near its end, the DNA agrees better with TRBJ2-7, so the J call may be wrong. The CDR3 is 12 residues long. The germline V gene encodes CDR1 SNHLY and CDR2 FYNNEI. CDR3 sequence reads: CASSPQINEQYF. CDR3 bases: TGTGCCAGCAGCCCCCAGATTAACGAGCAGTACTTC.

As DNA, the CDR3 is TGTGCCACCAGCAGAGATCTTAGCGGGGAGCAGTACTTC. Its translation is CATSRDLSGEQYF. This sequence joins TRBV15 and TRBJ2-5, with 8 bases fitting TRBD2. Germline CDR1 LNHNV, CDR2 YYDKDF (reference sequence). CDR3 length equals 13 residues. With 0 bases clipped from V and 11 bases from J, the junction kept 5 bases outside the gene matches.

In this sample, this clonotype turned up a few times. V usage is TRBV6-5 and J usage is TRBJ2-5; no firm D call. The germline CDR1 and CDR2 sequences are MNHEY and SVGAGI. CDR3 size: 12 residues. The germline V and J ends were trimmed by 5 bases and 5 bases, with 9 bases remaining between them. The CDR3 spells CASSPGWETQYF. The CDR3 DNA follows: TGTGCCAGCAGTCCAGGTTGGGAGACCCAGTACTTC.

As regards this clonotype: A much larger clonotype is one base distant, so this may be a read error. The V call is TRBV6-5, the J call TRBJ2-2, with 9 bases lining up with TRBD1. Germline V lookup: CDR1 MNHEY, CDR2 SVGAGI. The length of the CDR3 is 15 residues. In DNA, the CDR3 is TGTGTCAGCAGTTACTCCGGGACAGGGATTCGGGAGCTGTTTTTT. Protein: CVSSYSGTGIRELFF.

Here the CDR3 reads CASSESRRLYNEQFF. For the CDR3, the DNA is TGTGCCAGCAGTGAGAGCCGACGGCTCTACAATGAGCAGTTCTTC. V usage is TRBV6-1 and J usage is TRBJ2-1, with D uncertain. CDR1 and CDR2 from the germline V gene are MNHNS and SASEGT. Trimming removed 3 bases at V and 3 bases at J, with 12 bases between. CDR3 length: 15 residues.

This clonotype was counted a few times. The chain recombines TRBV29-1 with TRBJ2-7; D uncertain. With 4 bases removed from V and 0 bases from J, the gap between germline ends came to 13 bases. This CDR3 spans 14 amino acids. Germline CDR1 and CDR2: SQVTM and ANQGSEA. The CDR3 DNA reads TGCAGCGTTGTGTCCCCAAGAAGCTCCTACGAGCAGTACTTC. It is translated as CSVVSPRSSYEQYF.

This clonotype was counted at least ten times. The chain links TRBV6-6 to TRBJ2-6; a weak D match, TRBD1 (6 bases). The CDR3 loop spans 18 amino acids. With 0 bases removed from V and 0 bases from J, the gap between germline ends came to 12 bases. CDR1 MNHNY and CDR2 SVGAGI come from the germline V gene (reference sequence). CDR3 sequence reads: CASSYSGQLSSGANVLTF. For the CDR3, the DNA is TGTGCCAGCAGTTACTCCGGACAGCTAAGCTCTGGGGCCAACGTCCTGACTTTC.